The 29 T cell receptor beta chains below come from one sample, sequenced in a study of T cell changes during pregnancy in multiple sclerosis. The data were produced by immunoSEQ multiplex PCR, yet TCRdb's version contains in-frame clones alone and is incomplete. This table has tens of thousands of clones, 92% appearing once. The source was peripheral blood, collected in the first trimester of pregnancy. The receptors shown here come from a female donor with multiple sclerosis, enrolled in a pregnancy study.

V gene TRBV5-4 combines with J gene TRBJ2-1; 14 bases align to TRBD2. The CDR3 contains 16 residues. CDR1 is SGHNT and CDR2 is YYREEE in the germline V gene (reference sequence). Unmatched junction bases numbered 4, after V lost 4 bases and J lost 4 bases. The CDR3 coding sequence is TGTGCCAGCAGCGGGACTAGCGGGAGAGGATACAATGAGCAGTTCTTC. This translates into CASSGTSGRGYNEQFF.

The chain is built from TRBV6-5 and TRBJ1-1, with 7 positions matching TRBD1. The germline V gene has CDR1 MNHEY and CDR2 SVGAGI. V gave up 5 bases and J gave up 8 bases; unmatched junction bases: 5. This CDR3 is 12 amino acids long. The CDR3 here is CASSNRGREAFF. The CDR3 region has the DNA TGTGCCAGCAGTAACAGGGGCCGAGAAGCTTTCTTT.

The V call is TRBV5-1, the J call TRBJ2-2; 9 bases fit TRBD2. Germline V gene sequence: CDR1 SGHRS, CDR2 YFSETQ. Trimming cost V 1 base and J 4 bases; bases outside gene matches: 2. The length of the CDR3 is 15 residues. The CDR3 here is CASSLPSGITGELFF. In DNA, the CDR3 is TGCGCCAGCAGCTTGCCTAGCGGGATCACCGGGGAGCTGTTTTTT.

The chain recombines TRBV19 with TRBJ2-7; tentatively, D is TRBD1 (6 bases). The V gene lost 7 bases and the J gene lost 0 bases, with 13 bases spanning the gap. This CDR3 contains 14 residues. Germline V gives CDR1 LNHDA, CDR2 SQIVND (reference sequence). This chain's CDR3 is CASKDRPFSYEQYF. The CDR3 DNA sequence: TGTGCCAGTAAGGACAGACCATTCTCCTACGAGCAGTACTTC.

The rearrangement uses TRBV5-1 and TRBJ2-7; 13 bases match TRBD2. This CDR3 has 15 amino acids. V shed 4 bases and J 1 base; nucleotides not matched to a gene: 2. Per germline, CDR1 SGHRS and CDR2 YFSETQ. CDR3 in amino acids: CASSLGLAGSYEQYF. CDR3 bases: TGCGCCAGCAGCCTGGGACTAGCGGGATCCTACGAGCAGTACTTC.

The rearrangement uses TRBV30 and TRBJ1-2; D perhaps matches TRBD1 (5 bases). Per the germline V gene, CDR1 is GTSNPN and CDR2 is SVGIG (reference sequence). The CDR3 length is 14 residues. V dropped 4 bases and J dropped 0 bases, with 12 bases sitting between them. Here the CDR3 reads CAWMGGGTNYGYTF. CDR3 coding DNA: TGTGCCTGGATGGGGGGAGGGACTAACTATGGCTACACCTTC.

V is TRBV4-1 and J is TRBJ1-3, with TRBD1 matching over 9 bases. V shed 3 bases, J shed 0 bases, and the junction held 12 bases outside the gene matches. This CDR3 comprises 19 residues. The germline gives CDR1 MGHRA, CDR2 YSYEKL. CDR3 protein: CASSHLIPGQGNSGNTIYF. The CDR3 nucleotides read TGCGCCAGCAGCCACCTCATTCCGGGACAGGGAAACTCTGGAAACACCATATATTTT.

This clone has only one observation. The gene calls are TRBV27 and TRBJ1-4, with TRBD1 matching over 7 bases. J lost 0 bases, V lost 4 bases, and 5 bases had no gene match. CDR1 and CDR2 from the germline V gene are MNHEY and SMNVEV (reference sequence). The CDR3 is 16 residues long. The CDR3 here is CASSSRQGATNEKLFF. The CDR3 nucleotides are TGTGCCAGCAGTTCTAGACAGGGCGCAACTAATGAAAAACTGTTTTTT.

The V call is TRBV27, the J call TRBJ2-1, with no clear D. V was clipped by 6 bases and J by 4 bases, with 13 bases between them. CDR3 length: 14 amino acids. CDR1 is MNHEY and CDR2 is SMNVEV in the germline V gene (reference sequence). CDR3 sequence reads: CASRPGSYYNEQFF. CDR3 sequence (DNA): TGTGCCAGCAGACCGGGTAGTTATTACAATGAGCAGTTCTTC.

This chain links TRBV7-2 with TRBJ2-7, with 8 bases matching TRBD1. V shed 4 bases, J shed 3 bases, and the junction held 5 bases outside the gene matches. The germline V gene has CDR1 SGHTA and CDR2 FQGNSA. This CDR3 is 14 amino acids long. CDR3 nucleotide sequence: TGTGCCAGCAGCTCCAGGACAGGGAGCTACGAGCAGTACTTC. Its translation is CASSSRTGSYEQYF.

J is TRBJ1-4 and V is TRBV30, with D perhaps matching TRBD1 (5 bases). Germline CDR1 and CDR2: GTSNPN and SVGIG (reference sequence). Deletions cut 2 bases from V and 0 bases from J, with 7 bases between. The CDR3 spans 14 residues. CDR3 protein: CAWSLGATNEKLFF. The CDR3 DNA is TGTGCCTGGAGTCTAGGGGCAACTAATGAAAAACTGTTTTTT.

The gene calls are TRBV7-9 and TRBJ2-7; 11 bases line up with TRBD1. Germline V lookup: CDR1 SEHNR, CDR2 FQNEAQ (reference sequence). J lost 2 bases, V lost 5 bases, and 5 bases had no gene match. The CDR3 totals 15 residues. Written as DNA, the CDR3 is TGTGCCAGCAGCGCAGTGGGACAGGGGGCCTACGAGCAGTACTTC. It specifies CASSAVGQGAYEQYF.

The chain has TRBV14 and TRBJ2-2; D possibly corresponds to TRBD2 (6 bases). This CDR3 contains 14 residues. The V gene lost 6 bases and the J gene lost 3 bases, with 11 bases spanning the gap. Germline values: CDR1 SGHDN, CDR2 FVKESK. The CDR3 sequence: CASRRTGDTGELFF. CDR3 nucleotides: TGTGCCAGCAGGCGGACGGGGGACACCGGGGAGCTGTTTTTT.

The DNA for the CDR3 is TGTGCCAGCAGTTTTTATAGCAATCAGCCCCAGCATTTT. The encoded protein is CASSFYSNQPQHF. The chain employs TRBV2 and TRBJ1-5; D is ambiguous. This CDR3 comprises 13 residues. Trimming cost V 5 bases and J 0 bases, with 5 bases left between them. Germline CDR1 reads SNHLY; CDR2 reads FYNNEI.

The CDR3 loop reads CASRGQGGGEKLFF. The CDR3 DNA is TGTGCCAGTAGGGGACAGGGCGGCGGTGAAAAACTGTTTTTT. V is TRBV19 and J is TRBJ1-4; 9 bases are a match to TRBD1. J gave up 7 bases and V 6 bases, and 6 bases lay outside the gene matches. CDR1 is LNHDA and CDR2 is SQIVND in the germline V gene (reference sequence). CDR3 length: 14 amino acids.

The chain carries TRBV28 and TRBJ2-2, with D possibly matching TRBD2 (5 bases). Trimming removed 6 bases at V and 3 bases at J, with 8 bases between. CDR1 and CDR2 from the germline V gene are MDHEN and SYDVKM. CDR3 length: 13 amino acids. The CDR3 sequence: CASREVDTGELFF. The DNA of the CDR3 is TGTGCCAGCAGGGAGGTGGACACCGGGGAGCTGTTTTTT.

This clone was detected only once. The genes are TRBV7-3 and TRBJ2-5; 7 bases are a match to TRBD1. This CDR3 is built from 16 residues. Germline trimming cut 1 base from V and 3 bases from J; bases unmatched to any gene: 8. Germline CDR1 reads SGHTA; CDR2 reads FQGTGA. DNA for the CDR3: TGTGCCAGCAGCTTAAATGGACAGGATGACAAAGAGACCCAGTACTTC. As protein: CASSLNGQDDKETQYF.

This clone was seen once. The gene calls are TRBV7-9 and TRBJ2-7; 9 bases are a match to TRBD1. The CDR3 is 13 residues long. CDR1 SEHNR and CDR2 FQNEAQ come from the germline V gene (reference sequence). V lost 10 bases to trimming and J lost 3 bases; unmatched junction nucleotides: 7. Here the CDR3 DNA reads TGTGCCACCACGGGGACAGGGAGCTACGAGCAGTACTTC. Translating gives CATTGTGSYEQYF.

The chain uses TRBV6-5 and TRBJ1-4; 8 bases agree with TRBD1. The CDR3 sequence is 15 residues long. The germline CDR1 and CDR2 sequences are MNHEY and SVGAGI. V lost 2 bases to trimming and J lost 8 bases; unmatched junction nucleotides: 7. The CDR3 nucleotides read TGTGCCAGCAGTTACCCGACAGGGGCGATAGAAAAACTGTTTTTT. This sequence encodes CASSYPTGAIEKLFF.

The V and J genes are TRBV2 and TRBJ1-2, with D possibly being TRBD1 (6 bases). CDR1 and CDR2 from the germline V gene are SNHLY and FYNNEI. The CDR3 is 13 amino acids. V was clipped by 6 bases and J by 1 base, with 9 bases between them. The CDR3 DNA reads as TGTGCCAGCAGGTCAGGGGTTAACTATGGCTACACCTTC. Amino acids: CASRSGVNYGYTF.

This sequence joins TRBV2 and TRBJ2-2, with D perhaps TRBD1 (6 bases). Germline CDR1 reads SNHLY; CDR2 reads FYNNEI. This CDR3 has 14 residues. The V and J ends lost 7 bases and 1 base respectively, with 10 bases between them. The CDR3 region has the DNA TGTGCCAGCAAACCACAGGGGAACACCGGGGAGCTGTTTTTT. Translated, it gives CASKPQGNTGELFF.

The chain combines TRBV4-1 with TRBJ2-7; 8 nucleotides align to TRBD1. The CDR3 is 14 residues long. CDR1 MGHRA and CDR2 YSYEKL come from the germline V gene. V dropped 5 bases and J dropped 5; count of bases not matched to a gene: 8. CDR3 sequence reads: CASSSRQGYHEQYF. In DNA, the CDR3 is TGCGCCAGCAGCTCGCGACAGGGGTACCACGAGCAGTACTTC.

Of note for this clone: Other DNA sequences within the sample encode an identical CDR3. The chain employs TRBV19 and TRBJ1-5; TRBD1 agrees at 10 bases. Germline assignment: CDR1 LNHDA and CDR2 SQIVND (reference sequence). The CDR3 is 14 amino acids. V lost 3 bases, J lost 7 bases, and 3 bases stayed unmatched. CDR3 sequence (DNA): TGTGCCAGTAGTATCGGACAGGGGGGCCAGCCCCAGCATTTT. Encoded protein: CASSIGQGGQPQHF.

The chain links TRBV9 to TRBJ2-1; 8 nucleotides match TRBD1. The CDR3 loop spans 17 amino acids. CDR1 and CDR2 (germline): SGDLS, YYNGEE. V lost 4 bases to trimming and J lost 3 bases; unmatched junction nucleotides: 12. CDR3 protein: CASSSPMTGADYNEQFF. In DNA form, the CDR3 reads TGTGCCAGCAGCTCCCCTATGACAGGGGCGGACTACAATGAGCAGTTCTTC.

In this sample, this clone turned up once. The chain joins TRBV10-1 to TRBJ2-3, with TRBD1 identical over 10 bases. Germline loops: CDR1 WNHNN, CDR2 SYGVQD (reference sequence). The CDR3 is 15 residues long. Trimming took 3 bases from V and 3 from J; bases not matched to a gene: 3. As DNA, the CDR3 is TGCGCCAGCAGTGATCCGGGACAGGGGACAGATACGCAGTATTTT. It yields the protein CASSDPGQGTDTQYF.

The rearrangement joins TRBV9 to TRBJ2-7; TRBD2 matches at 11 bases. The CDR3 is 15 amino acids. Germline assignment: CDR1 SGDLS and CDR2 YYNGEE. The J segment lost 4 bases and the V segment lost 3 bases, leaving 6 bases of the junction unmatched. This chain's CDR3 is CASSATSGSLYEQYF. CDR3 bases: TGTGCCAGCAGCGCTACTAGCGGGAGTCTGTACGAGCAGTACTTC.

The chain's CDR3 is CASSSQGQGEVSEQFF. The CDR3 DNA is TGTGCCAGCAGTTCCCAAGGACAGGGGGAAGTTAGTGAGCAGTTCTTC. The V gene is TRBV28, the J gene TRBJ2-1; 10 positions match TRBD1. The J segment lost 9 bases and the V segment lost 4 bases, leaving 12 bases of the junction unmatched. The CDR3 runs to 16 residues. The germline gives CDR1 MDHEN, CDR2 SYDVKM.

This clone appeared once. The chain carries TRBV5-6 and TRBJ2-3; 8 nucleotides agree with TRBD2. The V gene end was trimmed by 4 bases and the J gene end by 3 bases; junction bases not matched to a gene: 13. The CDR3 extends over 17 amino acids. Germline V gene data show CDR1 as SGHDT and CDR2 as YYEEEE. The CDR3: CASSQESGLVPTDTQYF. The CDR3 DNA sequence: TGTGCCAGCAGCCAAGAATCGGGACTAGTCCCGACAGATACGCAGTATTTT.

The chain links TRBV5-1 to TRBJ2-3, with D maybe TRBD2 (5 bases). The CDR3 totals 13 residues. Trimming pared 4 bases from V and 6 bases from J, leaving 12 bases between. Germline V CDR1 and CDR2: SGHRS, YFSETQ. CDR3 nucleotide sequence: TGCGCCAGCAGCGCTGGGAGCTGGGATACGCAGTATTTT. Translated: CASSAGSWDTQYF.